The entry below describes one TCR beta chain. Antigen: not known. The data originate from a study of CD8+ T cells in alopecia areata. Study-level information: The drug, oral tofacitinib, was given to treated patients at 5 to 10 mg twice daily. Study results and caveats: Clarity of TCR sharing across patients fell short of that in mice, possibly HLA-related.

Isolation of CD4+ and CD8+ T cells from PBMCs was achieved by sorting. Following extraction, RNA underwent reverse transcription to cDNA, which served as the sequencing template. Produced via immunoSEQ multiplex PCR; TCRdb's table is partial and in-frame only. The data contain hundreds of thousands of clones, about three fifths of them singletons. Germline loops: CDR1 SGHRS, CDR2 YFSETQ. V lost 3 bases and J 6 bases, leaving 10 bases between the germline ends. The CDR3 sequence is 12 residues long. The gene calls are TRBV5-1 and TRBJ2-7; D might be TRBD1 (6 bases). The source was CD4+ T cells sorted from blood, collected at week 0. This receptor was identified in a human donor with alopecia areata. DNA of the CDR3: TGCGCCAGCAGCTCCACAGGGCGCGAGCAGTACTTC. Amino acids: CASSSTGREQYF.